The 16 T cell receptor beta chains given below trace back to one sample, sequenced in a study of shared clonotypes between healthy human individuals. The table came from immunoSEQ multiplex PCR; TCRdb's copy has only in-frame clones and leaves some out. This table holds 2 million to 2.5 million clones, roughly 94% found once. Naive CD8 populations comprised CD45RO-negative cells positively selected for CCR7, excluding terminally differentiated effector memory CD45RA+ cells. Specimen: naive CD8+ T cells sorted from blood. These receptors all come from a young man in good health.

This clone has a single count. The chain combines TRBV28 with TRBJ2-7, with 7 positions matching TRBD1. Germline assignment: CDR1 MDHEN and CDR2 SYDVKM. Losses at the gene ends were 2 bases for V and 1 base for J; bases not matched to a gene: 5. The length of the CDR3 is 15 residues. CDR3 DNA: TGTGCCAGCAGTTTAAGGGGGCCGCTGTCCTACGAGCAGTACTTC. Translation: CASSLRGPLSYEQYF.

J is TRBJ1-1 and V is TRBV13; 9 bases map to TRBD1. With V trimmed by 5 bases and J by 5 bases, 9 bases remained unmatched. The CDR3 has 15 amino acids. CDR1 is PRHDT, CDR2 FYEKMQ, per germline (reference sequence). CDR3 loop: CASSATDRGYTEAFF. The CDR3 DNA reads as TGTGCCAGCAGCGCTACTGACAGGGGGTATACTGAAGCTTTCTTT.

J is TRBJ2-1 and V is TRBV14; no clear D gene. With 2 bases removed from V and 4 bases from J, the gap between germline ends came to 15 bases. The CDR3 runs to 16 residues. Germline loops: CDR1 SGHDN, CDR2 FVKESK. The CDR3 DNA reads TGTGCCAGCAGCCAAACCAGGAGTTCGCGGTACAATGAGCAGTTCTTC. Residues: CASSQTRSSRYNEQFF.

The gene calls are TRBV11-2 and TRBJ2-3, with 8 bases that match TRBD2. CDR1 SGHAT and CDR2 FQNNGV come from the germline V gene. This CDR3 region has 16 residues. Unmatched junction bases numbered 12, after V lost 5 bases and J lost 5 bases. CDR3 nucleotides: TGTGCCAGCAGCCAACGGGGGACTAGTTTAAGAGATACGCAGTATTTT. Residues: CASSQRGTSLRDTQYF.

This sequence joins TRBV29-1 and TRBJ2-4; no reliable D call. The length of the CDR3 is 13 residues. Germline V gene data show CDR1 as SQVTM and CDR2 as ANQGSEA. Trimming cost V 6 bases and J 5 bases, with 14 bases left between them. CDR3 loop: CSVEPVLENIQYF. The CDR3 DNA reads as TGCAGCGTAGAGCCGGTACTCGAAAACATTCAGTACTTC.

J is TRBJ2-7 and V is TRBV5-5; D not certain. This CDR3 comprises 12 residues. Germline assignment: CDR1 SGHKS and CDR2 YYEKEE (reference sequence). The ends were cut back, 0 bases at V and 6 bases at J, with 7 bases in the middle. CDR3 residues: CASSLVRGEQYF. The CDR3 nucleotides are TGTGCCAGCAGCTTGGTAAGAGGCGAGCAGTACTTC. Full variable domain (missing parts from reference TRBV5-5 and TRBJ2-7): DAGVTQSPTHLIKTRGQQVTLRCSPISGHKSVSWYQQVLGQGPQFIFQYYEKEERGRGNFPDRFSARQFPNYSSELNVNALLLGDSALYLCASSLVRGEQYFGPGTRLTVT.

The chain combines TRBV13 with TRBJ1-2; 7 bases map to TRBD1. The length of the CDR3 is 14 residues. Germline V CDR1 and CDR2: PRHDT, FYEKMQ (reference sequence). Trimming cost V 3 bases and J 4 bases; bases outside gene matches: 5. CDR3 loop: CASSLDRTFYGYTF. CDR3 nucleotide sequence: TGTGCCAGCAGCTTGGACAGGACCTTCTATGGCTACACCTTC.

The CDR3 DNA sequence: TGTGCCAGCAGCCCGACGGCGGGGATCCAAGAGACCCAGTACTTC. Translating gives CASSPTAGIQETQYF. The chain couples TRBV5-6 to TRBJ2-5, with D possibly matching TRBD2 (6 bases). The CDR3 has 15 residues. Germline CDR1 is SGHDT and CDR2 is YYEEEE. Between the trimmed V and J ends, which lost 4 bases and 1 base, there was a span of 14 bases.

The CDR3 region is CASSVPTGEETQYF. The CDR3 DNA sequence: TGTGCCAGCAGCGTCCCGACAGGGGAAGAGACCCAGTACTTC. V is TRBV7-2 and J is TRBJ2-5; 8 bases agree with TRBD1. This CDR3 is built from 14 residues. From germline, CDR1 is SGHTA and CDR2 FQGNSA. Trimming cost V 5 bases and J 3 bases; bases outside gene matches: 5.

The rearrangement links TRBV6-1 to TRBJ1-3; D is unresolved. Germline CDR1 MNHNS, CDR2 SASEGT. Trimming cost V 1 base and J 4 bases, with 11 bases left between them. The CDR3 contains 15 residues. The DNA of the CDR3 is TGTGCCAGCAGTGAAGATCCGGGGAACGGAAACACCATATATTTT. It specifies CASSEDPGNGNTIYF.

The chain is built from TRBV2 and TRBJ1-6, with D possibly being TRBD1 (6 bases). Germline CDR1 and CDR2: SNHLY and FYNNEI. Trimming cost V 4 bases and J 4 bases, with 11 bases left between them. The CDR3 runs to 15 residues. CDR3: CASSVGGPYNSPLHF. DNA for the CDR3: TGTGCCAGCAGTGTGGGGGGCCCATATAATTCACCCCTCCACTTT.

The J gene is TRBJ2-7, the V gene TRBV6-1; D is ambiguous. The length of the CDR3 is 12 residues. V lost 1 base to trimming and J lost 5 bases, with 6 bases between them. The germline V gene has CDR1 MNHNS and CDR2 SASEGT. CDR3 protein: CASSEESHEQYF. The CDR3 DNA sequence: TGTGCCAGCAGTGAAGAATCCCACGAGCAGTACTTC.

This clone was detected only once. The same CDR3 can be traced to other DNA sequences in this sample. The gene calls are TRBV7-9 and TRBJ2-1, with unresolved D. Germline-derived CDR1 and CDR2 are SEHNR and FQNEAQ (reference sequence). This CDR3 comprises 14 residues. V lost 1 base and J 4 bases, leaving 8 bases between the germline ends. This chain's CDR3 is CASSLGGSYNEQFF. The DNA for the CDR3 is TGTGCCAGCAGCTTAGGAGGCTCTTACAATGAGCAGTTCTTC.

This chain uses TRBV10-1 with TRBJ2-3, with D uncertain. V shed 0 bases and J shed 6 bases, with 10 bases lying between them. The CDR3 is 14 amino acids. Germline V gene lookup returns CDR1 WNHNN and CDR2 SYGVQD (reference sequence). The CDR3 nucleotides read TGCGCCAGCAGTGAGTCACCCGAGCTTGATACGCAGTATTTT. This sequence encodes CASSESPELDTQYF.

The rearrangement joins TRBV7-8 to TRBJ2-7; TRBD1 might be the D (6 bases). The CDR3 extends over 12 amino acids. The V end was cut by 3 bases, the J end by 9 bases, with 12 bases between. CDR1 is SGHVS and CDR2 is FQNEAQ in the germline V gene. The CDR3 region is CASSFTGRGQYF. The CDR3 DNA reads as TGTGCCAGCAGCTTTACAGGGCGAGGGCAGTACTTC.

This clone has a single count. The chain combines TRBV11-2 with TRBJ2-7; D may match TRBD1 or TRBD2 (5 bases each). The CDR3 spans 15 residues. Per the germline V gene, CDR1 is SGHAT and CDR2 is FQNNGV. V lost 1 base and J lost 1, with 11 bases in between. For the CDR3, the DNA is TGTGCCAGCAGCTTAGGACTTGGGGGATCCTACGAGCAGTACTTC. Its protein product is CASSLGLGGSYEQYF.